Following are 15 T cell receptor delta chains from one sample sequenced in a study of gamma-delta T cells after stem cell transplantation. TCRdb re-called clones from the RT-PCR reads using CATT. The sample lists 9,000 to 13,000 delta-chain clones; over 1% were seen once. What was sequenced was gamma-delta T cells. The receptor source for this set is a human donor. It is not recorded whose cells these are; they may come from a transplant donor.

A word on this clone: The protein that TCRdb holds for this DNA derives from a much larger clone and differs from the translated DNA at residue 6, which likely indicates a read error; the protein shown here is translated from the DNA. This chain connects TRDV2 to TRDJ1; TRDD3 aligns across 8 bases. This CDR3 is 18 amino acids long. J lost 1 base, V lost 1 base, and 13 bases had no gene match. From germline, CDR1 is GEAIGNYY and CDR2 EKD. Written as DNA, the CDR3 is TGTGCCTGTGACACGTTCGCTATACTGGGGGCCCCCACCGATAAACTCATCTTT. Amino acid sequence: CACDTFAILGAPTDKLIF.

This clone appeared a few times. The chain couples TRDV2 to TRDJ1, with 12 bases that match TRDD3. The CDR3 covers 16 residues. Germline values: CDR1 GEAIGNYY, CDR2 EKD. V lost 6 bases to trimming and J lost 2 bases; unmatched junction nucleotides: 9. CDR3 region: CACSPLGDTGTDKLIF. The CDR3 coding sequence is TGTGCCTGTTCACCACTGGGGGATACTGGGACCGATAAACTCATCTTT.

By its share, this clone is medium-sized. The sample carries other DNA sequences with the same CDR3. The chain is built from TRDV2 and TRDJ3; D is possibly TRDD3 (6 bases). V was shortened by 0 bases and J by 1 base, with 18 bases between the two germline ends. Germline CDR1 reads GEAIGNYY; CDR2 reads EKD. The CDR3 totals 20 residues. The CDR3, as DNA: TGTGCCTGTGACACCGGAAGTTCTGGGGTTGGGTCCTGGGACACCCGACAGATGTTTTTC. This gives the protein CACDTGSSGVGSWDTRQMFF.

The table lists this clone with a few counts. Since a far larger clone is one base different, this is likely a read error. This CDR3 is also generated by other DNA sequences in the sample. The rearrangement uses TRDV2 and TRDJ1; D remains unclear. Germline values: CDR1 GEAIGNYY, CDR2 EKD. Trimming removed 3 bases at V and 3 bases at J, with 16 bases between. The length of the CDR3 is 15 residues. The CDR3 nucleotides read TGTGCCTGTGACCCCTTAAGCTACACCCCCGATAAACTCATCTTT. It specifies CACDPLSYTPDKLIF.

With regard to this clone: A far larger clone is only one base removed, so a read error is likely. This CDR3 is also generated by other DNA sequences in the sample. The CDR3 is CACDPMHGELLIF. The CDR3 DNA reads as TGTGCCTGCGACCCGATGCACGGGGAACTACTCATCTTT. The rearrangement uses TRDV2 and TRDJ1; possibly TRDD3 for D (5 bases). Deletions cut 7 bases from V and 10 bases from J, with 21 bases between. The CDR3 is made up of 13 amino acids. The V gene's germline CDR1 is GEAIGNYY and CDR2 EKD.

The chain is built from TRDV2 and TRDJ1; 8 bases agree with TRDD3. Per the germline V gene, CDR1 is GEAIGNYY and CDR2 is EKD. CDR3 length: 17 residues. The trim removed 1 base at V and 0 bases at J, leaving 9 bases unmatched. The CDR3 sequence is CACDTYFAGGHTDKLIF. CDR3 sequence (DNA): TGTGCCTGTGACACTTATTTTGCTGGGGGACACACCGATAAACTCATCTTT.

With respect to this clone: The protein held in TCRdb is that of a much larger clone and does not match this DNA's translation at residue 3, likely because of a read error; the protein shown is translated from the DNA. This chain uses TRDV2 with TRDJ1; 10 bases map to TRDD3. This CDR3 spans 15 amino acids. CDR1 is GEAIGNYY, CDR2 EKD, per germline. For the CDR3, the DNA is TGTGCCCGTGACCCCTGGGGGATAGTCACCGATAAACTCATCTTT. Residues: CARDPWGIVTDKLIF.

Points on this clone: The protein that TCRdb holds for this DNA derives from a much larger clone and differs from the translated DNA at residue 4, which likely indicates a read error; the protein shown here is translated from the DNA. This chain uses TRDV2 with TRDJ1, with TRDD3 matching over 12 bases. The length of the CDR3 is 17 residues. The germline V gene has CDR1 GEAIGNYY and CDR2 EKD. The ends lost 5 bases at V and 0 bases at J; junction bases unmatched: 9. The CDR3 DNA reads TGTGCCTGTGGCACGCTGGGGGATACGGGGCACACCGATAAACTCATCTTT. Protein: CACGTLGDTGHTDKLIF.

This clone was seen a handful of times. This may be a read error, as it is one base from a much larger clone. This rearrangement joins TRDV2 to TRDJ1, with 10 nucleotides matching TRDD3. There are 23 residues in the CDR3. In germline, CDR1 is GEAIGNYY, CDR2 EKD. After removal of 3 bases from V and 0 bases from J, the junction contained 27 bases not matched to a gene. The CDR3 nucleotides read TGTGCCTGTGACTCGCTCCCTAGGATCCAGAACATGGGGGATACCCTGTACACCGATAAACTCATCTTT. It codes for CACDSLPRIQNMGDTLYTDKLIF.

This clone was seen only a few times. This is likely an artifact of a read error, given a far larger clone one base away. The sample contains more than one DNA sequence encoding this CDR3. J is TRDJ1 and V is TRDV2, with 8 bases aligning to TRDD3. CDR1 GEAIGNYY and CDR2 EKD come from the germline V gene. This CDR3 is 18 amino acids long. CDR3 sequence: CACDTLAILGAPTDKLIF. The CDR3 DNA reads as TGTGCTTGTGACACGCTCGCTATACTGGGGGCCCCCACCGATAAACTCATCTTT.

This clone is medium-sized in the sample. Other DNA sequences in this specimen translate into the identical CDR3. The V gene is TRDV2, the J gene TRDJ1; 11 bases align to TRDD3. The V gene end was trimmed by 2 bases and the J gene end by 3 bases; junction bases not matched to a gene: 1. The CDR3 consists of 14 residues. Germline V gives CDR1 GEAIGNYY, CDR2 EKD. CDR3 DNA sequence: TGTGCCTGTGACAACTGGGGGATATCCGATAAACTCATCTTT. Amino acids: CACDNWGISDKLIF.

The sample holds a few counts of this clone. The protein in TCRdb stems from a much larger clone and differs at residue 5 from this DNA's translation, likely a read error; here the protein is translated from the DNA. The CDR3 nucleotides read TGTGCCTGTTACCTTCTGGGGGACACCGATAAACTCATCTTT. The encoded protein is CACYLLGDTDKLIF. The chain joins TRDV2 to TRDJ1, with TRDD3 matching 7 bases. The V gene's germline CDR1 is GEAIGNYY and CDR2 EKD. Trimming cost V 6 bases and J 0 bases; bases outside gene matches: 6. CDR3 length: 14 residues.

Points on this clone: One base separates it from a far larger clone, so it is likely a read error. Other DNA sequences in the same sample also yield this CDR3. This rearrangement joins TRDV2 to TRDJ1; no definite D call. The CDR3 totals 14 residues. Germline CDR1 and CDR2: GEAIGNYY and EKD. V shed 0 bases and J shed 6 bases, with 13 bases lying between them. In nucleotides, the CDR3 is TGTGCCTGTGACACCGTGGGAGACGACCATAAACTCATCTTT. It translates to CACDTVGDDHKLIF.

This clone qualifies as medium-sized. The chain carries TRDV2 and TRDJ1; D gene uncertain. CDR3 length: 16 amino acids. Trimming took 5 bases from V and 0 from J, leaving 18 bases between them. From germline, CDR1 is GEAIGNYY and CDR2 EKD. The CDR3 coding sequence is TGTGCCTGTGTGGAACTCGAAGGGGCTAACACCGATAAACTCATCTTT. Translating it yields CACVELEGANTDKLIF.

This clone was picked up a small number of times. Other DNA sequences in the sample encode the same CDR3. This rearrangement joins TRDV2 to TRDJ1; 12 bases align to TRDD3. Germline CDR1 and CDR2: GEAIGNYY and EKD. The CDR3 runs to 18 residues. With 3 bases clipped from V and 0 bases from J, the junction kept 10 bases outside the gene matches. Here the CDR3 DNA reads TGTGCCTGTGACCCCGTACTGGGGGATACAAGGTACACCGATAAACTCATCTTT. Encoded protein: CACDPVLGDTRYTDKLIF.